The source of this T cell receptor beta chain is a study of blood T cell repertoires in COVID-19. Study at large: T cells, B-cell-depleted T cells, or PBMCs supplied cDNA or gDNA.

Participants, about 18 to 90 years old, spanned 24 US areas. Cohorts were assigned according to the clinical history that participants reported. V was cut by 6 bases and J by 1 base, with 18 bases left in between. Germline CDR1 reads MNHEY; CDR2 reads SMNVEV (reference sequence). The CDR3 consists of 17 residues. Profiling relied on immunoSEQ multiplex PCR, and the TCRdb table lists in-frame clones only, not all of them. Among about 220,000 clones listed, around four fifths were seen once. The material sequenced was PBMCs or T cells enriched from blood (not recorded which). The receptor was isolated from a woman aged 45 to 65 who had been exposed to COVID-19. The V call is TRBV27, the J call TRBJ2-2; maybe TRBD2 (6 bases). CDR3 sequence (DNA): TGTGCCAGCAGAGTGGCTGGGGGACTCTTGAACACCGGGGAGCTGTTTTTT. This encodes CASRVAGGLLNTGELFF.